This T cell receptor beta chain was captured in a study of cytomegalovirus exposure and HLA in healthy donors. TCRdb's copy holds only in-frame clones and misses some; the assay was immunoSEQ multiplex PCR. The table includes more than 75,000 clones, around 94% detected once. Overall study results and limits: It was found in a later analysis that first-cohort TCR clusters tended to co-occur in the 130 or so validation repertoires. The study put 150 to 200 TCR beta chains on its list as cytomegalovirus-associated. As was reported, the classifier diagnosed cytomegalovirus status with high specificity and sensitivity.

The CDR3 is made up of 15 amino acids. Per germline, CDR1 MNHEY and CDR2 SMNVEV (reference sequence). V shed 5 bases, J shed 2 bases, and the junction held 7 bases outside the gene matches. As for this clone: The antigen is undetermined.

This sequence was found in a man aged 18 to 35 in good health and CMV-seronegative. This chain connects TRBV27 to TRBJ2-7; TRBD2 matches 9 bases. The source material was PBMCs. CDR3 DNA: TGTGCCAGCAGTCTCCAAGGCGGGGGGGCCTACGAGCAGTACTTC. It encodes CASSLQGGGAYEQYF.